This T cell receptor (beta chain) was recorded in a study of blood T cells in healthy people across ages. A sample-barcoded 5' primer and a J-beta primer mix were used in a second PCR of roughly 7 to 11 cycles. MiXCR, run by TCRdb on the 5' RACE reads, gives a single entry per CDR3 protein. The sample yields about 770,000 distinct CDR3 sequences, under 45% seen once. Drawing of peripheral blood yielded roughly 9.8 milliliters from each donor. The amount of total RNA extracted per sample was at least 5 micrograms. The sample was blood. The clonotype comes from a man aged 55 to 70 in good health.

CDR3 coding DNA: TGCGCCAGCAGCCAAGATAGGTTTGAGCAGTACTTC. It translates to CASSQDRFEQYF. The gene calls are TRBV4-1 and TRBJ2-7; D is undetermined. Germline V gives CDR1 MGHRA, CDR2 YSYEKL. V was cut by 0 bases and J by 7 bases, with 7 bases left in between. This CDR3 is built from 12 residues.